What follows describes a single TCR beta chain. The antigen is undetermined. The data stem from a study of cytomegalovirus exposure and HLA in healthy donors. Study-wide results and caveats: Follow-up analysis seemed to connect common viral pathogens with several of the most significant clusters identified.

PCR involved 60 Vbeta and 13 Jbeta primers. TCRdb's copy holds only in-frame clones and misses some; the assay was immunoSEQ multiplex PCR. The sample shows under 130,000 clones, about 81% of them seen only once. Germline V gene lookup returns CDR1 MNHEY and CDR2 SVGAGI. This CDR3 comprises 15 residues. This chain links TRBV6-5 with TRBJ2-5; 10 bases map to TRBD1. TRBJ2-7 matches the DNA end more closely, so the J call is doubtful. This clonotype was obtained from a man aged 30 to 45 in good health and CMV-seronegative. Sample: PBMCs. The CDR3 DNA reads as TGTGCCAGCAGCCCTCGCCGGACAGGGGGCTACGAGCAGTACTTC. Encoded protein: CASSPRRTGGYEQYF.